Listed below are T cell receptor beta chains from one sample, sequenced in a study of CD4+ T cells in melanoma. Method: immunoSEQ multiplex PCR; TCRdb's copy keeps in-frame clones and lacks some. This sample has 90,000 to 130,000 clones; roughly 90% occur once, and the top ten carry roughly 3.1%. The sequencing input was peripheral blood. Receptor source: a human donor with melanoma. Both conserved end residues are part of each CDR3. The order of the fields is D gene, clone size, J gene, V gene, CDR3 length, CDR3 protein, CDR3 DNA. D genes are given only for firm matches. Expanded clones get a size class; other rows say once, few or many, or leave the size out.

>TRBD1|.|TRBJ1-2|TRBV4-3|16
CASSRTGTGGDYGYTF
TGCGCCAGCAGCCGGACCGGGACAGGGGGCGATTATGGCTACACCTTC
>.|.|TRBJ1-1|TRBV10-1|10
CASEGVEAFF
TGCGCCAGCGAGGGGGTTGAAGCTTTCTTT
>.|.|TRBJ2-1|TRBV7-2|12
CASSFVVNEQFF
TGTGCCAGCAGCTTTGTTGTGAATGAGCAGTTCTTC
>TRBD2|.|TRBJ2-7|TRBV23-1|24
CASSQILWGQGCSSGRPSSYEQYF
TGCGCCAGCAGTCAAATCCTCTGGGGACAGGGTTGTTCTAGCGGGAGGCCTAGCTCCTACGAGCAGTACTTC
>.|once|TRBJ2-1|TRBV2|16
CASSTNQASSYNEQFF
TGTGCCAGCAGTACGAACCAGGCCAGCTCCTACAATGAGCAGTTCTTC
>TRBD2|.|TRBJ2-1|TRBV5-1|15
CASSDERGAANEQFF
TGCGCCAGCAGTGACGAGCGGGGGGCCGCCAATGAGCAGTTCTTC
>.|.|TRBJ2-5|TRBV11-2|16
CASSFRRWEPQETQYF
TGTGCCAGCAGCTTTAGGAGGTGGGAGCCCCAAGAGACCCAGTACTTC
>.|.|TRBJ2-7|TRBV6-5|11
CASSSLGEQYF
TGTGCCAGCAGTTCCCTCGGCGAGCAGTACTTC
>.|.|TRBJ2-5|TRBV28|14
CASSRTGRQETQYF
TGTGCCAGCAGTAGAACAGGAAGACAAGAGACCCAGTACTTC
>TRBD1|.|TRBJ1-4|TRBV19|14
CASLPGTGSEKLFF
TGTGCCAGTTTACCCGGGACAGGGAGTGAAAAACTGTTTTTT
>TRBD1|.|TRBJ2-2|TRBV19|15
CASTWGQGVPGELFF
TGTGCCAGTACTTGGGGACAGGGTGTACCCGGGGAGCTGTTTTTT
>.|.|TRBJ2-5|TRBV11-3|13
CASSSPPAETQYF
TGTGCCAGCAGCTCCCCCCCGGCTGAGACCCAGTACTTC
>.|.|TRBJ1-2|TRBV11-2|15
CASSLDRGSPHGYTF
TGTGCCAGCAGCTTAGATCGGGGGTCGCCTCATGGCTACACCTTC
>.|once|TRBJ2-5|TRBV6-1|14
CASTRRHTGETQYF
TGTGCCAGCACCAGGCGGCACACCGGAGAGACCCAGTACTTC
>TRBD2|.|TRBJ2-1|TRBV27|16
CASSLLALAGADEQFF
TGTGCCAGCAGTTTATTAGCACTAGCGGGAGCGGATGAGCAGTTCTTC
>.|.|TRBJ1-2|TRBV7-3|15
CASSPGGGFVDGYTF
TGTGCCAGCAGCCCCGGGGGGGGTTTCGTCGATGGCTACACCTTC
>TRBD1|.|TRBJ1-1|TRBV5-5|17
CASSLIYAGTGSTEAFF
TGTGCCAGCAGCTTAATATATGCCGGGACAGGGAGCACTGAAGCTTTCTTT
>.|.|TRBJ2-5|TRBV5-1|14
CASSFSRGEETQYF
TGCGCCAGCAGCTTTTCCAGGGGTGAAGAGACCCAGTACTTC
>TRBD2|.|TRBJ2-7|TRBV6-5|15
CASARPGLAGHEQYF
TGTGCCAGCGCCCGACCCGGACTAGCGGGCCACGAGCAGTACTTC
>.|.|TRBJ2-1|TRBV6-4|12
CASSDRYHEQFF
TGTGCCAGCAGTGACAGGTACCATGAGCAGTTCTTC
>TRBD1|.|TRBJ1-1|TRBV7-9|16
CASSPGTGNGNTEAFF
TGTGCCAGCAGCCCAGGGACAGGGAATGGGAACACTGAAGCTTTCTTT
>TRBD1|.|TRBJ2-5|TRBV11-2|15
CASRYGQGVQETQYF
TGTGCCAGCAGATACGGACAGGGGGTTCAAGAGACCCAGTACTTC
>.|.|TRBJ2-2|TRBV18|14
CASSGQGDTGELFF
TGTGCCAGCTCAGGCCAGGGAGACACCGGGGAGCTGTTTTTT
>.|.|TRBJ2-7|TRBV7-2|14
CASSFKGRDYEQYF
TGTGCCAGCAGCTTTAAGGGGCGAGATTACGAGCAGTACTTC
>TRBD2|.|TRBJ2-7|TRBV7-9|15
CASRPSGENGGEQYF
TGTGCCAGCAGGCCTAGCGGGGAAAACGGGGGGGAGCAGTACTTC
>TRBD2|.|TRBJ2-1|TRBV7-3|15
CASSLSAGGFNEQFF
TGTGCCAGCAGCCTCTCGGCGGGGGGTTTCAATGAGCAGTTCTTC
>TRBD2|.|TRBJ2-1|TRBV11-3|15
CASGRGDHPIGEQFF
TGTGCCAGCGGGCGGGGGGACCACCCCATCGGGGAGCAGTTCTTC
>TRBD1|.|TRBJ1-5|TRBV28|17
CASSLLGTGLLRQPQHF
TGTGCCAGCAGTTTATTAGGGACAGGGCTCCTTCGGCAGCCCCAGCATTTT
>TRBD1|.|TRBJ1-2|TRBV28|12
CAVGDRGYGYTF
TGTGCCGTTGGGGACAGGGGGTATGGCTACACCTTC
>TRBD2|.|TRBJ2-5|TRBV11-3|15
CASTRLAGGWETQYF
TGTGCCAGCACACGACTAGCGGGGGGCTGGGAGACCCAGTACTTC
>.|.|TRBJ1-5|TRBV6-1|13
CASSWGGTQPQHF
TGTGCCAGCAGTTGGGGGGGGACTCAGCCCCAGCATTTT
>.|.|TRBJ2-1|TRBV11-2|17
CASSLFTPLGSYNEQFF
TGTGCCAGCAGCTTATTCACCCCGCTTGGCTCCTACAATGAGCAGTTCTTC
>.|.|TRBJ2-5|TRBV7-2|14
CASSFLFGLETQYF
TGTGCCAGCAGCTTTCTTTTCGGGTTAGAGACCCAGTACTTC
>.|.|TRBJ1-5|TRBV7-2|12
CASSLGSQPQHF
TGTGCCAGCAGCTTAGGGTCCCAGCCCCAGCATTTT
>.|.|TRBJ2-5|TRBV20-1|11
CSASGGGTQYF
TGCAGTGCTAGCGGAGGAGGGACCCAGTACTTC
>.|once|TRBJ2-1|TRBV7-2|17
CASSLRGFSSSYNEQFF
TGTGCCAGCAGCCTTAGGGGATTCTCGAGCTCCTACAATGAGCAGTTCTTC